One sample yielded the 2 T cell receptor beta chains listed below, sequenced in a study of blood T cell repertoires in COVID-19. Libraries were prepared by immunoSEQ multiplex PCR; TCRdb keeps only in-frame clonotypes and omits some of them. The table shows approximately 280,000 clones, with around 91% occurring only once. Input material: peripheral blood. These receptors came from a woman in her fifties or sixties with acute or convalescent COVID-19.

J is TRBJ1-5 and V is TRBV19; D perhaps matches TRBD1 (6 bases). Germline CDR1 reads LNHDA; CDR2 reads SQIVND (reference sequence). Trimming stripped 7 bases from V and 2 bases from J, with 24 bases between. The CDR3 totals 18 residues. The CDR3 region has the DNA TGTGCCAGTAAACGCCCCTGGACAGAAGGGCACGGCAATCAGCCCCAGCATTTT. This encodes CASKRPWTEGHGNQPQHF. The complete variable domain, with remaining parts taken from reference TRBV19 and TRBJ1-5, reads DGGITQSPKYLFRKEGQNVTLSCEQNLNHDAMYWYRQDPGQGLRLIYYSQIVNDFQKGDIAEGYSVSREKKESFPLTVTSAQKNPTAFYLCASKRPWTEGHGNQPQHFGDGTRLSIL.

The rearrangement uses TRBV10-3 and TRBJ1-3, with unresolved D. The CDR3 loop spans 16 amino acids. Deletions cut 6 bases from V and 0 bases from J, with 15 bases between. Per germline, CDR1 ENHRY and CDR2 SYGVKD. Here the CDR3 DNA reads TGTGCCATCAGCGACCCCGTCCGGAGCTCTGGAAACACCATATATTTT. Translated, it gives CAISDPVRSSGNTIYF.